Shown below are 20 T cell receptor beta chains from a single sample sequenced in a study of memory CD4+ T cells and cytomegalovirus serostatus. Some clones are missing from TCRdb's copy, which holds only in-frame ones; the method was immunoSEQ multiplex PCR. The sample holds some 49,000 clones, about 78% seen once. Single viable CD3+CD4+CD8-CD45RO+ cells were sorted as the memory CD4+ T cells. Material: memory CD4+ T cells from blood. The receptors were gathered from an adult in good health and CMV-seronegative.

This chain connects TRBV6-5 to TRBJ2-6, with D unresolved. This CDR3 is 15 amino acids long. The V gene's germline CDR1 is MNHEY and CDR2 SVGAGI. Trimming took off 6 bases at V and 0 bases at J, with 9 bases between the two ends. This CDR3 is CASSKTGSGANVLTF. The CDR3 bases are TGTGCCAGCAGCAAGACTGGCTCTGGGGCCAACGTCCTGACTTTC.

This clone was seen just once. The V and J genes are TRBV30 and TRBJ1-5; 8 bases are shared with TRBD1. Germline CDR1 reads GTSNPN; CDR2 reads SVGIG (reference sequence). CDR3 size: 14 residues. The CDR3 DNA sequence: TGTGCGGTTCGGGGGACAGGACCTTATCAGCCCCAGCATTTT. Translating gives CAVRGTGPYQPQHF.

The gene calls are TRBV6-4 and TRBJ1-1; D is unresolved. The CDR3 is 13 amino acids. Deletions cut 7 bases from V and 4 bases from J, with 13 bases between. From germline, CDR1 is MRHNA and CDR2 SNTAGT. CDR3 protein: CASKRREGTEAFF. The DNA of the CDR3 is TGTGCCAGCAAAAGAAGGGAGGGCACTGAAGCTTTCTTT.

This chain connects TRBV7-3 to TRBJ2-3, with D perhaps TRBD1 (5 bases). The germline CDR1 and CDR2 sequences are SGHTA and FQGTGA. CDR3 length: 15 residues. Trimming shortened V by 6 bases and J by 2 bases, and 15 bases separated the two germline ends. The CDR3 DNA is TGTGCCAGCAGTAGGGGAATAATACCCACAGATACGCAGTATTTT. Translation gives CASSRGIIPTDTQYF.

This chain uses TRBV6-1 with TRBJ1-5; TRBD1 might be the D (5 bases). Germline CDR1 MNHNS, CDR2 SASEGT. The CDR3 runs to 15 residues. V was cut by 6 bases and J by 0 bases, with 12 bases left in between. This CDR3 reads CASRPPGSSNQPQHF. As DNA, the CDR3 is TGTGCCAGCAGACCCCCAGGGTCTAGCAATCAGCCCCAGCATTTT.

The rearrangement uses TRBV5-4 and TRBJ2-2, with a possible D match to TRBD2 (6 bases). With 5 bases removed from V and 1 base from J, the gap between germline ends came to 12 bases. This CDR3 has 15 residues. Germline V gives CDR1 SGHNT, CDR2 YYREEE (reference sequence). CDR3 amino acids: CASSSGLKNTGELFF. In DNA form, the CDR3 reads TGTGCCAGCAGTTCGGGACTGAAGAACACCGGGGAGCTGTTTTTT.

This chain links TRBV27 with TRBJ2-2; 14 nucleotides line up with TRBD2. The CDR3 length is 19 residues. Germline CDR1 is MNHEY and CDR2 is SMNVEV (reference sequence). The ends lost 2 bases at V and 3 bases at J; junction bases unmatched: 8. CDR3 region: CASSLIRTSGGPHTGELFF. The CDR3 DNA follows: TGTGCCAGCAGTTTAATTCGGACTAGCGGGGGGCCCCACACCGGGGAGCTGTTTTTT.

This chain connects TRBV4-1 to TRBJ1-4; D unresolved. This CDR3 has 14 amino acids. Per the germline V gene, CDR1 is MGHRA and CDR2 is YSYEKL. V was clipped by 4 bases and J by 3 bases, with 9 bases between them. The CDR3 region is CASSLLSANEKLFF. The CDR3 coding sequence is TGCGCCAGCAGCCTATTATCGGCTAATGAAAAACTGTTTTTT.

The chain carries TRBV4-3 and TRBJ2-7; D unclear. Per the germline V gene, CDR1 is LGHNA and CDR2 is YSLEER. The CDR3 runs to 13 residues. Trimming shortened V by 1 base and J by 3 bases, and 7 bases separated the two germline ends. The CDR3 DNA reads TGCGCCAGCAGCCAAGTGATAGGCTACGAGCAGTACTTC. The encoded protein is CASSQVIGYEQYF.

The CDR3 sequence: CATREGRSYTF. CDR3 nucleotide sequence: TGTGCCACCCGGGAGGGAAGGAGCTACACCTTC. This chain uses TRBV28 with TRBJ1-2; D uncertain. Per germline, CDR1 MDHEN and CDR2 SYDVKM. V was clipped by 10 bases and J by 9 bases, with 15 bases between them. This CDR3 spans 11 amino acids.

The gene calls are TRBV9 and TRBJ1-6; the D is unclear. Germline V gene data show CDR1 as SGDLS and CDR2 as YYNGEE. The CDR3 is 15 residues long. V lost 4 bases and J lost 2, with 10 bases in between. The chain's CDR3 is CASSPRQTYNSPLHF. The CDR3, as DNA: TGTGCCAGCAGCCCCCGGCAAACCTATAATTCACCCCTCCACTTT.

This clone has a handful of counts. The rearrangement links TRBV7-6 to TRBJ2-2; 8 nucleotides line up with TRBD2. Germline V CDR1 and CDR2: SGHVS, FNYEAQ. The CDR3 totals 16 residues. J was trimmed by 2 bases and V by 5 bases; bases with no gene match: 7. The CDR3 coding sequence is TGTGCCAGCAGCCCCGGCGGGGGGTTTAACACCGGGGAGCTGTTTTTT. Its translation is CASSPGGGFNTGELFF.

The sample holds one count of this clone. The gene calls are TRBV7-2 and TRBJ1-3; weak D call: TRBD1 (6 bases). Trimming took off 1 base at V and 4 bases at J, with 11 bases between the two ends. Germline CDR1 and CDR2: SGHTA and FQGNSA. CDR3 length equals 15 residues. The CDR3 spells CASSLDAGEGNTIYF. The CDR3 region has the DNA TGTGCCAGCAGCTTAGATGCAGGGGAAGGAAACACCATATATTTT.

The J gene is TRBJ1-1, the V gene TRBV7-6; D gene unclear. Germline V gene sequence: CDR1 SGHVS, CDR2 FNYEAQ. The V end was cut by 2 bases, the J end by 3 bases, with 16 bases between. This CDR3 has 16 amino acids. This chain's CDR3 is CASSLLWGGEDTEAFF. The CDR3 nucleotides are TGTGCCAGCAGCTTATTGTGGGGTGGGGAGGACACTGAAGCTTTCTTT.

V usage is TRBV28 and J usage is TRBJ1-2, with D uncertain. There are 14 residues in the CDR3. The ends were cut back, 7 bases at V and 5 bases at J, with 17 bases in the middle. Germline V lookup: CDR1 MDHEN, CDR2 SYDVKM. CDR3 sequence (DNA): TGTGCCAGCACCGTTACGACCAGCCCGTATGGCTACACCTTC. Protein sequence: CASTVTTSPYGYTF.

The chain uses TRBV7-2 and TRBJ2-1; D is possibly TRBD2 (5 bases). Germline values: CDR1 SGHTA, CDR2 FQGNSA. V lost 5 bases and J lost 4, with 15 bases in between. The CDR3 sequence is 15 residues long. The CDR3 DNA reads TGTGCCAGCAGCGCTAGCCCCGACCGGTACAATGAGCAGTTCTTC. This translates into CASSASPDRYNEQFF.

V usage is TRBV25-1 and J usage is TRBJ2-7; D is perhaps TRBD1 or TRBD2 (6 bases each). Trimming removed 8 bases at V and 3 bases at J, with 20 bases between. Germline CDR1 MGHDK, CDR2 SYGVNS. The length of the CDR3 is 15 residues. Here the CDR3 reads CASSGNGGQNYEQYF. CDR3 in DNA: TGTGCCAGCTCCGGCAATGGGGGGCAGAACTACGAGCAGTACTTC.

Here the CDR3 DNA reads TGTGCCAGCAGTTACACGGAGTCACCCCTCCACTTT. Translation gives CASSYTESPLHF. This sequence joins TRBV6-5 and TRBJ1-6; D gene ambiguous. CDR1 MNHEY and CDR2 SVGAGI come from the germline V gene. CDR3 length: 12 amino acids. The V end was cut by 2 bases, the J end by 10 bases, with 6 bases between.

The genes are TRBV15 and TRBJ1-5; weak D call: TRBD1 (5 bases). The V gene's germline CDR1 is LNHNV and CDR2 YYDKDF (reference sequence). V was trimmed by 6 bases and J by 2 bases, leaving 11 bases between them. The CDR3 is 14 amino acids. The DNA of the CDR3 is TGTGCCACCAGACTAGTCAGGGGCAATCAGCCCCAGCATTTT. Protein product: CATRLVRGNQPQHF.

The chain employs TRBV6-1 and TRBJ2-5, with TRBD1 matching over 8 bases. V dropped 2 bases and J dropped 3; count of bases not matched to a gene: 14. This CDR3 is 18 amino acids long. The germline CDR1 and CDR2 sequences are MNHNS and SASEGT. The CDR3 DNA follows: TGTGCCAGCAGTGAAAAGGGGACAGGAGGGCTTTCAAAAGAGACCCAGTACTTC. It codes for CASSEKGTGGLSKETQYF.